A single sample is the source of the 11 T cell receptor beta chains below, sequenced in a study of cytomegalovirus exposure and HLA in healthy donors. Some clones are missing from TCRdb's copy, which holds only in-frame ones; the method was immunoSEQ multiplex PCR. This sample has 100,000 to 120,000 clones; approximately 90% occur once, and the top ten carry under 2%. Sample: PBMCs. These receptors were collected from a woman aged 18-35 years in good health and CMV-seronegative.

The gene calls are TRBV28 and TRBJ1-1, with 8 bases fitting TRBD1. The CDR3 totals 14 residues. V trimming: 6 bases; J trimming: 10 bases; junction bases outside the gene matches: 13. From germline, CDR1 is MDHEN and CDR2 SYDVKM. CDR3 bases: TGTGCCAGCAGCGGGGACAGGTTCTTTTTAGGAGCTTTCTTT. Encoded protein: CASSGDRFFLGAFF.

The chain couples TRBV28 to TRBJ1-1, with 8 bases identical to TRBD1. CDR1 and CDR2 (germline): MDHEN, SYDVKM. The CDR3 covers 15 residues. Losses at the gene ends were 5 bases for V and 2 bases for J; bases not matched to a gene: 7. The CDR3 DNA sequence: TGTGCCAGCAGTGCACCTCCAGGGGGCAACACTGAAGCTTTCTTT. This sequence encodes CASSAPPGGNTEAFF.

The chain couples TRBV28 to TRBJ2-3, with TRBD2 matching over 8 bases. The CDR3 runs to 14 residues. CDR1 and CDR2 (germline): MDHEN, SYDVKM. V dropped 4 bases and J dropped 8; count of bases not matched to a gene: 8. The CDR3 spells CASSSGSGVVTQYF. The CDR3 DNA follows: TGTGCCAGCAGTTCCGGTAGCGGGGTGGTTACGCAGTATTTT.

J is TRBJ2-2 and V is TRBV19, with unresolved D. The CDR3 spans 14 residues. The germline V and J ends were trimmed by 10 bases and 6 bases, with 18 bases remaining between them. CDR1 and CDR2 from the germline V gene are LNHDA and SQIVND (reference sequence). This CDR3 is CATNSGSKAGELFF. The CDR3 DNA reads as TGTGCCACGAATTCCGGGTCGAAGGCCGGGGAGCTGTTTTTT.

This chain uses TRBV4-2 with TRBJ2-3, with 13 bases matching TRBD2. Looked up from germline, CDR1 is LGHNA and CDR2 is YNFKEQ. Trimming removed 4 bases from V and 5 bases from J; junction bases left unmatched: 9. The CDR3 length is 17 residues. The CDR3 DNA sequence: TGTGCCAGCAGCCTGTCACTAGCGGGGGGGCCTAAAGATACGCAGTATTTT. Translated: CASSLSLAGGPKDTQYF.

This clone occurred once. V usage is TRBV4-3 and J usage is TRBJ2-5; TRBD1 is a possible D gene (6 bases). V was trimmed by 0 bases and J by 7 bases, leaving 18 bases between them. This CDR3 region has 16 residues. Germline-derived CDR1 and CDR2 are LGHNA and YSLEER. The CDR3 DNA reads as TGCGCCAGCAGCCAAGAGTTTGGACAGAGAAAGGGGACCCAGTACTTC. Its protein product is CASSQEFGQRKGTQYF.

The CDR3 spells CASSSGGYTDTQYF. In DNA, the CDR3 is TGTGCCAGCAGTTCCGGGGGTTACACAGATACGCAGTATTTT. The chain joins TRBV27 to TRBJ2-3; D is possibly TRBD2 (6 bases). There are 14 residues in the CDR3. From germline, CDR1 is MNHEY and CDR2 SMNVEV (reference sequence). Trimming cost V 4 bases and J 2 bases, with 10 bases left between them.

The rearrangement uses TRBV5-4 and TRBJ2-3; 8 bases map to TRBD1. CDR1 and CDR2 from the germline V gene are SGHNT and YYREEE (reference sequence). The CDR3 totals 14 residues. Trimming at V came to 1 base and at J to 6 bases, leaving 4 bases not matched to a gene. In DNA form, the CDR3 reads TGTGCCAGCAGCTTGTGGACAGGGTATGATACGCAGTATTTT. It encodes CASSLWTGYDTQYF.

V and J are TRBV7-3 and TRBJ2-7; perhaps TRBD2 as D (6 bases). Trimming removed 5 bases from V and 4 bases from J, with 12 bases in between. The CDR3 covers 13 residues. The germline CDR1 and CDR2 sequences are SGHTA and FQGTGA. The chain's CDR3 is CASSPGTGYEQYF. The CDR3, as DNA: TGTGCCAGCAGCCCCGGGACTGGTTACGAGCAGTACTTC. Based on the CDR3 plus reference TRBV7-3 and TRBJ2-7, the full variable domain is GAGVSQTPSNKVTEKGKYVELRCDPISGHTALYWYRQSLGQGPEFLIYFQGTGAADDSGLPNDRFFAVRPEGSVSTLKIQRTERGDSAVYLCASSPGTGYEQYFGPGTRLTVT.

The chain carries TRBV15 and TRBJ1-6; D gene unclear. The germline V gene encodes CDR1 LNHNV and CDR2 YYDKDF (reference sequence). This CDR3 comprises 13 residues. V lost 8 bases and J lost 7, with 12 bases in between. As DNA, the CDR3 is TGTGCCACCTCTGGGCAGACCAATTCACCCCTCCACTTT. Amino acids: CATSGQTNSPLHF. Full variable domain (outside the CDR3, taken from reference TRBV15 and TRBJ1-6): DAMVIQNPRYQVTQFGKPVTLSCSQTLNHNVMYWYQQKSSQAPKLLFHYYDKDFNNEADTPDNFQSRRPNTSFCFLDIRSPGLGDTAMYLCATSGQTNSPLHFGNGTRLTVT.

This chain joins TRBV9 and TRBJ2-1, with TRBD1 matching over 9 bases. The CDR3 loop spans 16 amino acids. V dropped 3 bases and J dropped 2; count of bases not matched to a gene: 6. Germline values: CDR1 SGDLS, CDR2 YYNGEE. The CDR3 DNA follows: TGTGCCAGCAGCGCAACGGGACAGGGCCCCTACAATGAGCAGTTCTTC. Protein sequence: CASSATGQGPYNEQFF.